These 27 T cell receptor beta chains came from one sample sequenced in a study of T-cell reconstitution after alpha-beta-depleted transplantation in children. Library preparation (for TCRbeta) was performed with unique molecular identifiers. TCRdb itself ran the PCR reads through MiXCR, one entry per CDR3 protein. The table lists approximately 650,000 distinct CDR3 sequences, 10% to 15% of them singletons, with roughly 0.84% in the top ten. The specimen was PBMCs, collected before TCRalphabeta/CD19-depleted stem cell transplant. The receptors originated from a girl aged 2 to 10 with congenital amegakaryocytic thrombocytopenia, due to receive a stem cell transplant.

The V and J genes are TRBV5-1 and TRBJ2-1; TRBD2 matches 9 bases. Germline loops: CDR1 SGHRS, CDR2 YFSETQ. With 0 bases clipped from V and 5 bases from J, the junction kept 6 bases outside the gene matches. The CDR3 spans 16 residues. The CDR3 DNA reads TGCGCCAGCAGCTTGGTTATTGCGGGGGGGGACAATGAGCAGTTCTTC. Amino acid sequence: CASSLVIAGGDNEQFF.

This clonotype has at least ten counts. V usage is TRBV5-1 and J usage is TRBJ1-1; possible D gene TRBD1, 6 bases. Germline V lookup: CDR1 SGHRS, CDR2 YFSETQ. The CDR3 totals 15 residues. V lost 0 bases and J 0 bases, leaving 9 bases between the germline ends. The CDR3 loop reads CASSLEPGVNTEAFF. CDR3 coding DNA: TGCGCCAGCAGCTTGGAGCCAGGGGTGAACACTGAAGCTTTCTTT.

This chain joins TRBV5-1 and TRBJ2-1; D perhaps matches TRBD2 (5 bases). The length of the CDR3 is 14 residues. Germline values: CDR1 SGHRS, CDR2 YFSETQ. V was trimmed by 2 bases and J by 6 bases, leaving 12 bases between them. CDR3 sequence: CASSLAALSNEQFF. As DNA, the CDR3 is TGCGCCAGCAGCTTAGCGGCCTTGAGCAATGAGCAGTTCTTC.

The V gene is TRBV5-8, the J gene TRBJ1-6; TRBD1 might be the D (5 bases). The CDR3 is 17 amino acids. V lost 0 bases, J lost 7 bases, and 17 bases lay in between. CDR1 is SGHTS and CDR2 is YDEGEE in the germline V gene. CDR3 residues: CASSLGVEGPTNSPLHF. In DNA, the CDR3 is TGTGCCAGCAGCTTGGGCGTGGAGGGACCGACGAATTCACCCCTCCACTTT. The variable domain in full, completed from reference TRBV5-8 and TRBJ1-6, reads EAGVTQSPTHLIKTRGQQATLRCSPISGHTSVYWYQQALGLGLQFLLWYDEGEERNRGNFPPRFSGRQFPNYSSELNVNALELEDSALYLCASSLGVEGPTNSPLHFGNGTRLTVT.

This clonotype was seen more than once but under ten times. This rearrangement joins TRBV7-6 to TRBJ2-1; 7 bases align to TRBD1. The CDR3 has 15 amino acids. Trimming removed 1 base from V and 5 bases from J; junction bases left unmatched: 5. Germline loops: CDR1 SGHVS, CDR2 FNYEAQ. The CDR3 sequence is CASSLGPGQHNEQFF. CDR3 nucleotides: TGTGCCAGCAGCTTAGGACCGGGACAGCACAATGAGCAGTTCTTC.

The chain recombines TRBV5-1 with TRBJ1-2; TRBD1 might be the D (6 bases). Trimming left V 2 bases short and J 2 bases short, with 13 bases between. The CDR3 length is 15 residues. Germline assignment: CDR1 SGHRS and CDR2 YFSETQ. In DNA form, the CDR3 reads TGCGCCAGCAGCTTTACTTCAGGGGAAAACTATGGCTACACCTTC. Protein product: CASSFTSGENYGYTF.

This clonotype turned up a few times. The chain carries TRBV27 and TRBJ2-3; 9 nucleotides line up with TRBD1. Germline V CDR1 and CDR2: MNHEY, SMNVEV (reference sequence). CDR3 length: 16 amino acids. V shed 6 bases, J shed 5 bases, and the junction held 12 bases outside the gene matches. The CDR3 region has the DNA TGTGCCAGCAGCATAAACAGGGGGCGTCTGGGAGATACGCAGTATTTT. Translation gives CASSINRGRLGDTQYF.

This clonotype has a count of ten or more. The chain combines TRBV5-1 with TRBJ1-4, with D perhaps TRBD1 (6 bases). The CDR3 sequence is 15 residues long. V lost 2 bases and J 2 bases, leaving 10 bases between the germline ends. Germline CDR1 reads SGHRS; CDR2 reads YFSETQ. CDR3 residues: CASSLTGPTNEKLFF. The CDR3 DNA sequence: TGCGCCAGCAGCTTAACAGGGCCCACTAATGAAAAACTGTTTTTT.

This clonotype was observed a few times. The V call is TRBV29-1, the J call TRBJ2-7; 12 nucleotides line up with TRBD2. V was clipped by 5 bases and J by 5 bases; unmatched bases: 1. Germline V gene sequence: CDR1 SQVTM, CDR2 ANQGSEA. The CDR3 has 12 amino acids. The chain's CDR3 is CSVRLAGDEQYF. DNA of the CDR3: TGCAGCGTTAGACTAGCGGGAGACGAGCAGTACTTC.

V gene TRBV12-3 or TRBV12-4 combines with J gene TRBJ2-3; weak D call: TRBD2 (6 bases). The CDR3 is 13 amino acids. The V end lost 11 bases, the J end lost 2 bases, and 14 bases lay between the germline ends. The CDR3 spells CASTAGATDTQYF. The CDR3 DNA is TGTGCCTCCACAGCGGGCGCCACAGATACGCAGTATTTT.

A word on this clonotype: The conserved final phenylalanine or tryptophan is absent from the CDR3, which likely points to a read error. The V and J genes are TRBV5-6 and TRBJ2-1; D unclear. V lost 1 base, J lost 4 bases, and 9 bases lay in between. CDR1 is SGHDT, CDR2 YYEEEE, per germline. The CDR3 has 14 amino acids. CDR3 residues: CASSLYLSYNEQFY. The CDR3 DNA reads TGTGCCAGCAGCTTGTATCTTTCGTACAATGAGCAGTTCTAC.

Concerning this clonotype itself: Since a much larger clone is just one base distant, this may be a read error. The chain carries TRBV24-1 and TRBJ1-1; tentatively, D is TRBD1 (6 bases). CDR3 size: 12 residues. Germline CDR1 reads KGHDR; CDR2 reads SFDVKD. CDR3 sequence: CATSQGNSEAFF. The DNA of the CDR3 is TGTGCCACCAGTCAGGGGAACTCTGAAGCTTTCTTT.

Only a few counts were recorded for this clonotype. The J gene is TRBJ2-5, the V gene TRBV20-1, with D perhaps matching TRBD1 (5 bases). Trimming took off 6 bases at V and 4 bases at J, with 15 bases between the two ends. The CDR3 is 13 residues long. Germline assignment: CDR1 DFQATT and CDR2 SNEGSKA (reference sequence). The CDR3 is CSAGTHRRETQYF. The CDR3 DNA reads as TGCAGTGCGGGAACCCACAGGAGAGAGACCCAGTACTTC.

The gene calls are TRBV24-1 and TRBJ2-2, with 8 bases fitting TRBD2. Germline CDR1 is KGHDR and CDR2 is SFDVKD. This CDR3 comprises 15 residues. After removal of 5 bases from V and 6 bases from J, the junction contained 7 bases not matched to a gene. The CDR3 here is CATSATREASGELFF. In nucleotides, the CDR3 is TGTGCCACCAGTGCGACGCGGGAGGCTTCCGGGGAGCTGTTTTTT.

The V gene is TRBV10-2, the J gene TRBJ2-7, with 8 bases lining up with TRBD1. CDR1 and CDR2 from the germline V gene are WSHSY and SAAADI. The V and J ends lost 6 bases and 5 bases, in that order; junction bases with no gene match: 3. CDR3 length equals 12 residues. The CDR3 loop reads CASSPGGHEQYF. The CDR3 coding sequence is TGCGCCAGCAGCCCAGGGGGCCACGAGCAGTACTTC.

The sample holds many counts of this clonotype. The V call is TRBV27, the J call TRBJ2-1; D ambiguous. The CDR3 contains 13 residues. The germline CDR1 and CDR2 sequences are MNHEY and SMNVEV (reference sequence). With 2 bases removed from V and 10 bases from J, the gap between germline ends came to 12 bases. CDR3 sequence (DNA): TGTGCCAGCAGTTTAGAGGCAGGTCCCGAGCAGTTCTTC. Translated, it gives CASSLEAGPEQFF.

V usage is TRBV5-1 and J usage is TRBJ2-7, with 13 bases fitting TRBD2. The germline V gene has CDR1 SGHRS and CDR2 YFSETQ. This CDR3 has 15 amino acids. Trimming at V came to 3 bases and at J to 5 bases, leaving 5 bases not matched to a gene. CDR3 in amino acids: CASSSLLAGGDEQYF. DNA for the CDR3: TGCGCCAGCAGCTCACTACTAGCGGGAGGGGACGAGCAGTACTTC.

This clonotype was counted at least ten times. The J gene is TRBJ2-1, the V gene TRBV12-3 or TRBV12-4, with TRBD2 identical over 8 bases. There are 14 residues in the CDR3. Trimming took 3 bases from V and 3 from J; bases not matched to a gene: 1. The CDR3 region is CASSFLAGYNEQFF. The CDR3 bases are TGTGCCAGCAGTTTTCTAGCGGGCTACAATGAGCAGTTCTTC.

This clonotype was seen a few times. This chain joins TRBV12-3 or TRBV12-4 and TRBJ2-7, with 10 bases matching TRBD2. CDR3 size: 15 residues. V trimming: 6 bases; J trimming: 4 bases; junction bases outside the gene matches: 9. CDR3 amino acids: CASRGTSGNPYEQYF. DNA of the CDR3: TGTGCCAGCAGAGGTACTAGCGGGAATCCTTACGAGCAGTACTTC.

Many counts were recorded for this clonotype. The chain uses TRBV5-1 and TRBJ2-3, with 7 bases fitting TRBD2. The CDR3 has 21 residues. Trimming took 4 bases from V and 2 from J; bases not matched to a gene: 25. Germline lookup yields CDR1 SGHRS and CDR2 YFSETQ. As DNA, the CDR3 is TGCGCCAGCAGCACACTACCCCTTGGGTGGAGCGGACTAGATCCCACAGATACGCAGTATTTT. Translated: CASSTLPLGWSGLDPTDTQYF.

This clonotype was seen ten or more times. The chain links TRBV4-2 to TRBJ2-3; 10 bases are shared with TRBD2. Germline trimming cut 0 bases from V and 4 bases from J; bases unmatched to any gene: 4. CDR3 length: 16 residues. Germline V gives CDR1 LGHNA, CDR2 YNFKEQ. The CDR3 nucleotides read TGTGCCAGCAGCCAAGACGGGACTAGCGAAGCAGATACGCAGTATTTT. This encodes CASSQDGTSEADTQYF.

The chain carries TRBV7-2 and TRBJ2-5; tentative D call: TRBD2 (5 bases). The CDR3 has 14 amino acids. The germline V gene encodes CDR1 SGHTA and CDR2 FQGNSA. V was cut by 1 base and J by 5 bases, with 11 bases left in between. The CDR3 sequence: CASSLGPGLETQYF. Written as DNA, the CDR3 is TGTGCCAGCAGCTTAGGTCCGGGGTTGGAGACCCAGTACTTC.

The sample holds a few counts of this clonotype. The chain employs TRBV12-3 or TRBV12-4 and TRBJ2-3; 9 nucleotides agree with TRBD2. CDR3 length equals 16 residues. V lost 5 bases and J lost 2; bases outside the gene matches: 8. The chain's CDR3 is CASSPLSSGVTDTQYF. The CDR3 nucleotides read TGTGCCAGCAGTCCACTATCTAGCGGGGTCACAGATACGCAGTATTTT.

The CDR3 spells CASSPEGPRYGYTF. In DNA form, the CDR3 reads TGCGCCAGCAGCCCCGAGGGGCCGAGATATGGCTACACCTTC. The gene calls are TRBV5-1 and TRBJ1-2; D possibly corresponds to TRBD1 (5 bases). The germline V gene encodes CDR1 SGHRS and CDR2 YFSETQ. V shed 4 bases and J shed 5 bases, with 15 bases lying between them. The CDR3 totals 14 residues.

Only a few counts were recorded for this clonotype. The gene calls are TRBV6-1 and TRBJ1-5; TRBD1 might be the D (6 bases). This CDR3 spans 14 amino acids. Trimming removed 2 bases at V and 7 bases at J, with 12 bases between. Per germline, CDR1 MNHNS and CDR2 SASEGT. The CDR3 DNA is TGTGCCAGCAGTGAAAGGGGGGTAGGACAGCCCCAGCATTTT. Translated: CASSERGVGQPQHF.

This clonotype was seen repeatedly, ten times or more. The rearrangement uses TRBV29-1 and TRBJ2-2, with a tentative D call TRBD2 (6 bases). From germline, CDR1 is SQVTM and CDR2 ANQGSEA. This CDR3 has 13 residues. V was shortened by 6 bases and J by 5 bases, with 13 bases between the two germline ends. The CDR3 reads CSVRTEGTGELFF. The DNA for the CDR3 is TGCAGCGTCCGGACGGAGGGAACCGGGGAGCTGTTTTTT.

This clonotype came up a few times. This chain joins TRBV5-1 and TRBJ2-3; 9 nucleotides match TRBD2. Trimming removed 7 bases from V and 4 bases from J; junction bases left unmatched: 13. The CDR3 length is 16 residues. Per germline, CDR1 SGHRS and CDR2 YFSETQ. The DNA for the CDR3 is TGCGCCAGCTCCCCGAGGCGGGAGGGCCTCTCAGATACGCAGTATTTT. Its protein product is CASSPRREGLSDTQYF.